The 26 T cell receptor beta chains reported below all come from one sample, sequenced in a study of CD8 T cells in ankylosing spondylitis. Each CDR3 protein gets one entry after TCRdb re-called the 5' RACE reads with MiXCR. The table lists 200,000 to 250,000 distinct CDR3 sequences, roughly 25% of them singletons. The sequenced material came from blood, either unsorted or a sorted T cell fraction (not recorded which). The receptors originated from a male donor with ankylosing spondylitis or in good health (not recorded which).

This chain joins TRBV20-1 and TRBJ1-2, with a tentative D call TRBD1 (6 bases). Per germline, CDR1 DFQATT and CDR2 SNEGSKA (reference sequence). CDR3 length: 12 amino acids. V was clipped by 6 bases and J by 4 bases, with 12 bases between them. The CDR3 DNA sequence: TGCAGTGCAACGGGGGGCATCTATGGCTACACCTTC. Encoded protein: CSATGGIYGYTF.

This sequence joins TRBV20-1 and TRBJ1-1; TRBD1 might be the D (6 bases). Trimming cost V 3 bases and J 0 bases, with 11 bases left between them. The germline V gene has CDR1 DFQATT and CDR2 SNEGSKA (reference sequence). There are 14 residues in the CDR3. The CDR3 nucleotides are TGCAGTGCTAGGCAGGACAGCTTGAACACTGAAGCTTTCTTT. Translated, it gives CSARQDSLNTEAFF.

The J gene is TRBJ2-3, the V gene TRBV20-1; 7 bases are a match to TRBD1. V shed 0 bases and J 0 bases; nucleotides not matched to a gene: 6. This CDR3 is built from 16 residues. Germline V gives CDR1 DFQATT, CDR2 SNEGSKA (reference sequence). The CDR3 here is CSARDPGQSSTDTQYF. The CDR3 DNA follows: TGCAGTGCTAGAGATCCGGGACAGTCTAGCACAGATACGCAGTATTTT.

This clonotype occurred many times. The genes are TRBV20-1 and TRBJ1-6; TRBD1 matches 9 bases. CDR1 and CDR2 from the germline V gene are DFQATT and SNEGSKA (reference sequence). The ends lost 5 bases at V and 9 bases at J; junction bases unmatched: 11. CDR3 length: 15 amino acids. CDR3 region: CSAPLGTGSTSPLHF. Here the CDR3 DNA reads TGCAGTGCTCCCCTAGGGACAGGGTCGACTTCACCCCTCCACTTT.

This clonotype appeared once. The chain joins TRBV4-3 to TRBJ1-5, with D perhaps TRBD1 (5 bases). The CDR3 runs 15 residues. The V and J ends lost 0 bases and 7 bases respectively, with 13 bases between them. Germline assignment: CDR1 LGHNA and CDR2 YSLEER. In DNA, the CDR3 is TGCGCCAGCAGCCAAGATCAGGGTGGAGGACAGCCCCAGCATTTT. It yields the protein CASSQDQGGGQPQHF.

Ten or more counts support this clonotype. The V gene is TRBV12-3 or TRBV12-4, the J gene TRBJ2-1, with D uncertain. This CDR3 comprises 14 residues. Trimming pared 3 bases from V and 5 bases from J, leaving 11 bases between. CDR3 protein: CASSLWSDHNEQFF. Here the CDR3 DNA reads TGTGCCAGCAGTTTGTGGTCCGACCACAATGAGCAGTTCTTC.

This clonotype was counted at least ten times. The gene calls are TRBV4-3 and TRBJ1-1, with D maybe TRBD1 (5 bases). The V gene's germline CDR1 is LGHNA and CDR2 YSLEER. V lost 0 bases, J lost 1 base, and 9 bases lay in between. This CDR3 contains 15 residues. In DNA, the CDR3 is TGCGCCAGCAGCCAAGATTTCGGGGGGAACACTGAAGCTTTCTTT. It translates to CASSQDFGGNTEAFF.

The V call is TRBV2, the J call TRBJ1-1; weak D call: TRBD1 (5 bases). The CDR3 runs 13 residues. CDR1 is SNHLY, CDR2 FYNNEI, per germline. Trimming shortened V by 2 bases and J by 8 bases, and 12 bases separated the two germline ends. The CDR3 is CASSERGNREAFF. CDR3 nucleotides: TGTGCCAGCAGTGAAAGGGGCAACAGGGAAGCTTTCTTT.

Ten or more counts support this clonotype. The V gene is TRBV4-2, the J gene TRBJ2-3; no reliable D call. The germline gives CDR1 LGHNA, CDR2 YNFKEQ. This CDR3 contains 14 residues. Trimming took off 2 bases at V and 0 bases at J, with 6 bases between the two ends. The CDR3 protein is CASSQRSSTDTQYF. The CDR3 coding sequence is TGTGCCAGCAGCCAAAGGTCCAGCACAGATACGCAGTATTTT.

The V call is TRBV25-1, the J call TRBJ1-4, with no clear D. CDR3 length equals 13 residues. The V end lost 5 bases, the J end lost 5 bases, and 9 bases lay between the germline ends. Germline CDR1 MGHDK, CDR2 SYGVNS. This CDR3 reads CASSRDQNEKLFF. CDR3 nucleotides: TGTGCCAGCAGTCGGGATCAGAATGAAAAACTGTTTTTT.

J is TRBJ2-7 and V is TRBV5-1; either TRBD1 or TRBD2 may fit D (5 bases each). Germline V gene sequence: CDR1 SGHRS, CDR2 YFSETQ. The V gene lost 4 bases and the J gene lost 2 bases, with 16 bases spanning the gap. This CDR3 has 15 residues. CDR3 sequence: CASSPTGQHTYEQYF. CDR3 nucleotides: TGCGCCAGCAGCCCGACGGGGCAACACACCTACGAGCAGTACTTC.

The V and J genes are TRBV29-1 and TRBJ2-5, with TRBD2 matching 7 bases. The CDR3 has 13 amino acids. J was trimmed by 8 bases and V by 5 bases; bases with no gene match: 11. Germline assignment: CDR1 SQVTM and CDR2 ANQGSEA. CDR3 region: CSVTLAVHGTQYF. For the CDR3, the DNA is TGCAGCGTTACGCTAGCGGTCCATGGAACCCAGTACTTC.

The chain combines TRBV7-8 with TRBJ2-1; 10 nucleotides align to TRBD1. Germline CDR1 is SGHVS and CDR2 is FQNEAQ. J lost 2 bases, V lost 3 bases, and 4 bases had no gene match. The CDR3 loop spans 16 amino acids. CDR3 in amino acids: CASSFGTGVAYNEQFF. The CDR3 DNA sequence: TGTGCCAGCAGCTTCGGGACAGGGGTCGCCTACAATGAGCAGTTCTTC.

This clonotype showed up many times. The chain uses TRBV12-3 or TRBV12-4 and TRBJ1-5, with D uncertain. This CDR3 comprises 13 residues. Trimming pared 6 bases from V and 4 bases from J, leaving 10 bases between. CDR3 amino acids: CASSWRGNQPQHF. CDR3 coding DNA: TGTGCCAGCAGCTGGAGAGGGAATCAGCCCCAGCATTTT.

The rearrangement uses TRBV20-1 and TRBJ2-1; no definite D call. V shed 5 bases and J shed 5 bases, with 16 bases lying between them. Germline V CDR1 and CDR2: DFQATT, SNEGSKA (reference sequence). CDR3 length: 14 amino acids. CDR3 protein: CSAGLGSWNNEQFF. The CDR3 DNA follows: TGCAGTGCTGGATTGGGATCTTGGAACAATGAGCAGTTCTTC.

This chain links TRBV7-2 with TRBJ1-5; D perhaps matches TRBD1 (6 bases). This CDR3 has 15 residues. Germline CDR1 reads SGHTA; CDR2 reads FQGNSA. The V end lost 4 bases, the J end lost 3 bases, and 13 bases lay between the germline ends. CDR3 nucleotides: TGTGCCAGCAGCTCATTAGGACAGTCCAATCAGCCCCAGCATTTT. Amino acid sequence: CASSSLGQSNQPQHF.

V is TRBV12-3 or TRBV12-4 and J is TRBJ1-4; TRBD1 matches 8 bases. V was pared by 3 bases and J by 8 bases, with 8 bases of the junction left unmatched. This CDR3 is built from 15 residues. Here the CDR3 reads CASSLRQGMQEKLFF. The CDR3 coding sequence is TGTGCCAGCAGTTTGAGACAGGGGATGCAGGAAAAACTGTTTTTT.

The chain has TRBV20-1 and TRBJ2-5; 13 bases align to TRBD2. The CDR3 runs 18 residues. CDR1 DFQATT and CDR2 SNEGSKA come from the germline V gene (reference sequence). V lost 6 bases and J lost 4; bases outside the gene matches: 17. As DNA, the CDR3 is TGCAGTGCCCCGGCTCCGGGACAGGGACTAGCGGGAACAGAGACCCAGTACTTC. Its translation is CSAPAPGQGLAGTETQYF.

V gene TRBV4-2 combines with J gene TRBJ2-1; 8 bases map to TRBD2. This CDR3 spans 17 amino acids. The V and J ends lost 0 bases and 3 bases, in that order; junction bases with no gene match: 7. The V gene's germline CDR1 is LGHNA and CDR2 YNFKEQ. The CDR3 DNA sequence: TGTGCCAGCAGCCAAGACGGATACGGGGGGGACTACAATGAGCAGTTCTTC. Translated: CASSQDGYGGDYNEQFF.

This clonotype was counted ten times or more. The rearrangement uses TRBV5-1 and TRBJ2-7; 8 nucleotides align to TRBD1. The CDR3 has 14 residues. V lost 4 bases to trimming and J lost 7 bases; unmatched junction nucleotides: 10. The germline CDR1 and CDR2 sequences are SGHRS and YFSETQ. Written as DNA, the CDR3 is TGCGCCAGCAGCCATGGACAGGGCGACTGGGAGCAGTACTTC. Translated: CASSHGQGDWEQYF.

The V gene is TRBV5-1, the J gene TRBJ2-7; TRBD2 matches at 8 bases. The CDR3 loop spans 14 amino acids. CDR1 and CDR2 (germline): SGHRS, YFSETQ. The J segment lost 3 bases and the V segment lost 0 bases, leaving 2 bases of the junction unmatched. CDR3 protein: CASSLGAGGYEQYF. Written as DNA, the CDR3 is TGCGCCAGCAGCTTGGGTGCGGGAGGCTACGAGCAGTACTTC.

The chain couples TRBV29-1 to TRBJ1-1; D not resolved. V lost 7 bases, J lost 2 bases, and 8 bases lay in between. Germline V gives CDR1 SQVTM, CDR2 ANQGSEA. The length of the CDR3 is 11 residues. Here the CDR3 DNA reads TGCAGCGGTCAAAAAAACACTGAAGCTTTCTTT. Its protein product is CSGQKNTEAFF.

The chain links TRBV20-1 to TRBJ2-7; 8 bases fit TRBD2. This CDR3 contains 14 residues. Germline lookup yields CDR1 DFQATT and CDR2 SNEGSKA (reference sequence). V trimming: 6 bases; J trimming: 1 base; junction bases outside the gene matches: 8. The CDR3 DNA is TGCAGTGCCCTTCTAAGCGGGAGTTCCTACGAGCAGTACTTC. As protein: CSALLSGSSYEQYF.

CDR3 in DNA: TGCAGCGTTGACGGGGGGACCCAGTACTTC. Residues: CSVDGGTQYF. The V call is TRBV29-1, the J call TRBJ2-5; D may be TRBD2 (6 bases). This CDR3 is built from 10 residues. Deletions cut 3 bases from V and 7 bases from J, with 6 bases between. The germline CDR1 and CDR2 sequences are SQVTM and ANQGSEA.

This clonotype turned up a few times. The chain couples TRBV12-3 or TRBV12-4 to TRBJ2-7; 13 bases line up with TRBD2. The CDR3 covers 15 residues. Germline trimming cut 5 bases from V and 5 bases from J; bases unmatched to any gene: 6. CDR3 sequence reads: CASSIRLAGGNEQYF. In nucleotides, the CDR3 is TGTGCCAGCAGTATAAGACTAGCGGGAGGCAACGAGCAGTACTTC.

The chain joins TRBV24-1 to TRBJ2-4; 8 nucleotides line up with TRBD1. The CDR3 is made up of 16 amino acids. Trimming took 3 bases from V and 9 from J; bases not matched to a gene: 12. From germline, CDR1 is KGHDR and CDR2 SFDVKD. The chain's CDR3 is CATSDTRTGLSGIQYF. CDR3 sequence (DNA): TGTGCCACCAGTGATACGCGGACAGGGTTGTCGGGCATTCAGTACTTC.